Following are 17 T cell receptor beta chains from one sample sequenced in a study of shared clonotypes between healthy human individuals. Profiling relied on immunoSEQ multiplex PCR, and the TCRdb table lists in-frame clones only, not all of them. The table records fewer than 200,000 clones, 90% to 95% of them present only once. Sequenced sample: naive CD4+ T cells sorted from blood. The subset here: CD45RA+ positively selected. The source is a woman in her 30s in good health.

J is TRBJ2-4 and V is TRBV2, with 13 bases aligning to TRBD2. Germline lookup yields CDR1 SNHLY and CDR2 FYNNEI. Trimming took 3 bases from V and 6 from J; bases not matched to a gene: 8. The CDR3 length is 17 residues. The CDR3: CASSESTSGRAANIQYF. The CDR3 region has the DNA TGTGCCAGCAGTGAGAGCACTAGCGGGAGGGCGGCAAACATTCAGTACTTC.

The V and J genes are TRBV5-6 and TRBJ2-5; 8 nucleotides agree with TRBD1. The J call may not be correct, given that the DNA end is closer to TRBJ2-7. CDR3 length equals 15 residues. Germline loops: CDR1 SGHDT, CDR2 YYEEEE. CDR3 bases: TGTGCCAGCAGCCCCGGACAGGGAAGATTAAGCGAGCAGTACTTC. Translating gives CASSPGQGRLSEQYF.

The V and J genes are TRBV28 and TRBJ1-1; D unresolved. The V end was cut by 6 bases, the J end by 1 base, with 15 bases between. Germline CDR1 is MDHEN and CDR2 is SYDVKM. The CDR3 has 15 residues. CDR3 protein: CASSLTDGRNTEAFF. The CDR3 nucleotides read TGTGCCAGCAGCTTAACGGACGGGCGGAACACTGAAGCTTTCTTT.

This clone appeared a single time. This chain links TRBV27 with TRBJ2-5; TRBD1 might be the D (6 bases). The V end was cut by 7 bases, the J end by 5 bases, with 14 bases between. CDR1 and CDR2 from the germline V gene are MNHEY and SMNVEV (reference sequence). This CDR3 is 13 amino acids long. CDR3 protein: CASTRRGAETQYF. CDR3 nucleotide sequence: TGTGCCAGCACGCGCAGGGGAGCGGAGACCCAGTACTTC.

V is TRBV4-2 and J is TRBJ2-1; D remains ambiguous. Per germline, CDR1 LGHNA and CDR2 YNFKEQ. The CDR3 loop spans 14 amino acids. Trimming took 1 base from V and 4 from J, leaving 8 bases between them. The CDR3: CASSQVKQYNEQFF. The CDR3 bases are TGTGCCAGCAGCCAAGTAAAGCAGTACAATGAGCAGTTCTTC.

The chain recombines TRBV4-2 with TRBJ2-7; 9 bases map to TRBD1. The V gene end was trimmed by 2 bases and the J gene end by 2 bases; junction bases not matched to a gene: 10. The germline V gene has CDR1 LGHNA and CDR2 YNFKEQ. The CDR3 sequence is 17 residues long. CDR3 residues: CASSQPGTGLLAYEQYF. CDR3 DNA sequence: TGTGCCAGCAGCCAACCCGGGACAGGGTTACTAGCCTACGAGCAGTACTTC.

The chain recombines TRBV11-3 with TRBJ2-7, with 8 bases aligning to TRBD2. With 2 bases clipped from V and 2 bases from J, the junction kept 2 bases outside the gene matches. The germline V gene encodes CDR1 SGHNT and CDR2 YENEEA. There are 14 residues in the CDR3. The CDR3 is CASSLSGRTYEQYF. In nucleotides, the CDR3 is TGTGCCAGCAGCTTAAGCGGGAGAACCTACGAGCAGTACTTC. The entire variable domain, with the rest obtained from reference TRBV11-3 and TRBJ2-7, is as follows: EAGVVQSPRYKIIEKKQPVAFWCNPISGHNTLYWYLQNLGQGPELLIRYENEEAVDDSQLPKDRFSAERLKGVDSTLKIQPAELGDSAVYLCASSLSGRTYEQYFGPGTRLTVT.

Here the CDR3 DNA reads TGTGCCAGCAGTTTACCCCCCCCCGGGGGGCCCCAGCATTTT. The encoded protein is CASSLPPPGGPQHF. The gene calls are TRBV28 and TRBJ1-5, with D maybe TRBD1 (5 bases). Germline CDR1 is MDHEN and CDR2 is SYDVKM. The CDR3 has 14 amino acids. Trimming removed 2 bases from V and 9 bases from J, with 14 bases in between. The whole variable domain, remainder taken from reference TRBV28 and TRBJ1-5, is DVKVTQSSRYLVKRTGEKVFLECVQDMDHENMFWYRQDPGLGLRLIYFSYDVKMKEKGDIPEGYSVSREKKERFSLILESASTNQTSMYLCASSLPPPGGPQHFGDGTRLSIL.

The chain carries TRBV28 and TRBJ2-1; D gene unclear. The germline V gene has CDR1 MDHEN and CDR2 SYDVKM. This CDR3 is 13 amino acids long. V lost 7 bases and J 6 bases, leaving 13 bases between the germline ends. The CDR3 sequence: CASTSLPINEQFF. The CDR3 coding sequence is TGTGCCAGCACTTCCCTCCCCATCAATGAGCAGTTCTTC.

The CDR3 sequence: CASSPRTADTQYF. The CDR3 DNA sequence: TGTGCCAGCTCACCACGTACAGCAGATACGCAGTATTTT. The chain employs TRBV18 and TRBJ2-3; D unclear. The CDR3 loop spans 13 amino acids. The V gene lost 1 base and the J gene lost 4 bases, with 6 bases spanning the gap. CDR1 and CDR2 from the germline V gene are KGHSH and LQKENI.

The CDR3 nucleotides read TGTGCCAGCAGTCGTGCAGGTAGCAATCAGCCCCAGCATTTT. This sequence encodes CASSRAGSNQPQHF. This chain connects TRBV2 to TRBJ1-5, with no clear D. Germline V gene data show CDR1 as SNHLY and CDR2 as FYNNEI. The V end lost 5 bases, the J end lost 0 bases, and 8 bases lay between the germline ends. The CDR3 loop spans 14 amino acids.

The chain combines TRBV28 with TRBJ1-3; the match to TRBD1 covers 7 bases. Germline CDR1 MDHEN, CDR2 SYDVKM. The CDR3 extends over 14 amino acids. J gave up 0 bases and V 10 bases, and 6 bases lay outside the gene matches. In DNA, the CDR3 is TGTGCCACTCAGGACAGGTCCTCTGGAAACACCATATATTTT. It is translated as CATQDRSSGNTIYF.

The chain links TRBV28 to TRBJ1-2; D ambiguous. There are 12 residues in the CDR3. Deletions cut 10 bases from V and 2 bases from J, with 11 bases between. CDR1 and CDR2 (germline): MDHEN, SYDVKM. This chain's CDR3 is CATRESNYGYTF. CDR3 sequence (DNA): TGTGCCACGCGAGAGTCGAACTATGGCTACACCTTC.

The rearrangement joins TRBV19 to TRBJ1-2, with 10 nucleotides matching TRBD1. V shed 6 bases and J 8 bases; nucleotides not matched to a gene: 6. The CDR3 totals 13 residues. The germline V gene encodes CDR1 LNHDA and CDR2 SQIVND (reference sequence). The DNA of the CDR3 is TGTGCCAGTAGGTTGACAGGGGGCATGGGCTACACCTTC. Its protein product is CASRLTGGMGYTF.

This clone occurred once. The V and J genes are TRBV19 and TRBJ2-7; 10 nucleotides match TRBD1. The CDR3 is 15 amino acids. Germline V gene sequence: CDR1 LNHDA, CDR2 SQIVND (reference sequence). The V and J ends lost 5 bases and 1 base, in that order; junction bases with no gene match: 5. Here the CDR3 DNA reads TGTGCCAGTAGTTCTCCGGGACAGGGGTCCTACGAGCAGTACTTC. Amino acids: CASSSPGQGSYEQYF. The full variable domain, with the rest looked up from reference TRBV19 and TRBJ2-7, is DGGITQSPKYLFRKEGQNVTLSCEQNLNHDAMYWYRQDPGQGLRLIYYSQIVNDFQKGDIAEGYSVSREKKESFPLTVTSAQKNPTAFYLCASSSPGQGSYEQYFGPGTRLTVT.

As regards this clone: The same CDR3 is also encoded by other DNA sequences in this sample. J is TRBJ2-7 and V is TRBV28, with D possibly TRBD2 on 5 matching bases. The CDR3 extends over 13 amino acids. Germline V gene sequence: CDR1 MDHEN, CDR2 SYDVKM. Trimming removed 6 bases at V and 0 bases at J, with 9 bases between. The CDR3 reads CASRGSGSYEQYF. CDR3 bases: TGTGCCAGCAGAGGCAGCGGCTCCTACGAGCAGTACTTC.

V gene TRBV2 combines with J gene TRBJ1-2; 8 bases map to TRBD1. The CDR3 loop spans 14 amino acids. Germline V lookup: CDR1 SNHLY, CDR2 FYNNEI. V lost 6 bases to trimming and J lost 0 bases; unmatched junction nucleotides: 3. This CDR3 is CASSGTGTNYGYTF. As DNA, the CDR3 is TGTGCCAGCAGCGGGACAGGCACTAACTATGGCTACACCTTC.